This T cell receptor (beta chain) was retrieved from a study of graft-versus-host responses after intestinal transplantation. The repertoire was sequenced with immunoSEQ multiplex PCR; TCRdb's copy has only in-frame clones and lacks some. The repertoire consists of about 41,000 clones, with 85% to 95% occurring once and the leading ten covering almost 0.55%. V shed 3 bases and J shed 2 bases, with 12 bases lying between them. This CDR3 has 14 residues. Germline V gives CDR1 SQVTM, CDR2 ANQGSEA. As to this clone: Its antigen is not identified.

The gene calls are TRBV29-1 and TRBJ2-3; possibly TRBD1 for D (6 bases). This TCR derives from a human donor who was the organ donor for an intestinal transplant. The sample consisted of unstimulated CD8+ T cells sorted from spleen or lymph node cells, taken before transplant. The CDR3 coding sequence is TGCAGCGTTGAGTCAGGGGTTCTCACAGATACGCAGTATTTT. This gives the protein CSVESGVLTDTQYF.